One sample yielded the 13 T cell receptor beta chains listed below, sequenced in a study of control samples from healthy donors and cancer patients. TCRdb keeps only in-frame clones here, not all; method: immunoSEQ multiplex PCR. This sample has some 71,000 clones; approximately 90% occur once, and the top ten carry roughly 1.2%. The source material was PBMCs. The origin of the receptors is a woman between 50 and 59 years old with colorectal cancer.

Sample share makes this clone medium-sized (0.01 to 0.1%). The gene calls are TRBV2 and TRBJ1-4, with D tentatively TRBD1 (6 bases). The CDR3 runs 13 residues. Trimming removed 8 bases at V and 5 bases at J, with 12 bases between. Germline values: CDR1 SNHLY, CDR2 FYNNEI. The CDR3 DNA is TGTGCCAGCCAGGGGAATCGAAATGAAAAACTGTTTTTT. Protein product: CASQGNRNEKLFF.

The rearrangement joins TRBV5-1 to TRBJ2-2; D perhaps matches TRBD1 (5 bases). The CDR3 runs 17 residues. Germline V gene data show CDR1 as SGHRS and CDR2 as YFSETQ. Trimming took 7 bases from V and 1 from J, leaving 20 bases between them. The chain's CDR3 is CASGAGSALLNTGELFF. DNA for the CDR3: TGCGCCAGCGGGGCAGGGTCGGCCTTACTGAACACCGGGGAGCTGTTTTTT. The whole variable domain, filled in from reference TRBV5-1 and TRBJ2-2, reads KAGVTQTPRYLIKTRGQQVTLSCSPISGHRSVSWYQQTPGQGLQFLFEYFSETQRNKGNFPGRFSGRQFSNSRSEMNVSTLELGDSALYLCASGAGSALLNTGELFFGEGSRLTVL.

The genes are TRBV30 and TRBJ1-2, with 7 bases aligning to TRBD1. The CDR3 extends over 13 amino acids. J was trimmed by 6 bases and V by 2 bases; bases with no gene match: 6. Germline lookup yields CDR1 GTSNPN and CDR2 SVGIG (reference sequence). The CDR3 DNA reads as TGTGCCTGGAGTCCCTGGGACAGCAATGGCTACACCTTC. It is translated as CAWSPWDSNGYTF.

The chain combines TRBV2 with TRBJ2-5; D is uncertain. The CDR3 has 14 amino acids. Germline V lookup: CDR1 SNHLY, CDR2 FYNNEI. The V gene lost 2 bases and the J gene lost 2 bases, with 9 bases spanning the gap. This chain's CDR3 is CASSESRVQETQYF. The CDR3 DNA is TGTGCCAGCAGTGAAAGTCGAGTGCAAGAGACCCAGTACTTC.

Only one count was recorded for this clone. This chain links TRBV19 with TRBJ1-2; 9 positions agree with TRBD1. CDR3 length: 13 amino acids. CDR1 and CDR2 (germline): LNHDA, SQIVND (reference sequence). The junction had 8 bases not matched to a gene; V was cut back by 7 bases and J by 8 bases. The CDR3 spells CASKGQGSVGYTF. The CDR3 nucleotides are TGTGCCAGTAAGGGACAGGGCTCGGTCGGCTACACCTTC.

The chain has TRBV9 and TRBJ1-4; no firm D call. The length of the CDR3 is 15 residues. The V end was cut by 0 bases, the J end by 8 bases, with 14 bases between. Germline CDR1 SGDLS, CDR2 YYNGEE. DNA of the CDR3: TGTGCCAGCAGCGTAGCTTGGGGTCCGTGGGAAAAACTGTTTTTT. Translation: CASSVAWGPWEKLFF.

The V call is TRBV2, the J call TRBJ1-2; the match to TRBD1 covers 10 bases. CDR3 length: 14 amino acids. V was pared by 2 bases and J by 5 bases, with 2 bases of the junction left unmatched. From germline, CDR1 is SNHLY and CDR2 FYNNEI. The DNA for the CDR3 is TGTGCCAGCAGTGAACTGGACAGGGGGTATGGCTACACCTTC. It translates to CASSELDRGYGYTF.

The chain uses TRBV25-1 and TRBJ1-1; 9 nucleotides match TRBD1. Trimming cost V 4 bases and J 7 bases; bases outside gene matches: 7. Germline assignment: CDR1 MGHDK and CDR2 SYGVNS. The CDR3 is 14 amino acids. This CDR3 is CASSGDREQNEAFF. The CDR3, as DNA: TGTGCCAGCAGTGGGGACAGGGAACAGAATGAAGCTTTCTTT.

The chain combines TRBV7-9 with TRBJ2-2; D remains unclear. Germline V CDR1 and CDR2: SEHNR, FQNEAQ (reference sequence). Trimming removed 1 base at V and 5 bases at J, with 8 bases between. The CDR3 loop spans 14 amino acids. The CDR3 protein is CASSLGLVTGELFF. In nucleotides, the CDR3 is TGTGCCAGCAGCTTAGGACTGGTGACCGGGGAGCTGTTTTTT.

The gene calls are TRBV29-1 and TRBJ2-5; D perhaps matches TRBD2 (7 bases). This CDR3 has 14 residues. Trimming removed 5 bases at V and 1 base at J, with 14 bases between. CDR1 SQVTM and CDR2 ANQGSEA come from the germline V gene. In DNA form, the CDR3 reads TGCAGCGTTCTGGGGGGCGGGAGCCAAGAGACCCAGTACTTC. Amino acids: CSVLGGGSQETQYF.

Here the CDR3 reads CASTTFRDRVISNQPQHF. The CDR3 nucleotides are TGTGCCAGTACAACCTTCCGGGACAGGGTAATTAGCAATCAGCCCCAGCATTTT. The V call is TRBV19, the J call TRBJ1-5; the match to TRBD1 covers 9 bases. J gave up 0 bases and V 7 bases, and 13 bases lay outside the gene matches. There are 18 residues in the CDR3. The germline V gene encodes CDR1 LNHDA and CDR2 SQIVND (reference sequence). Filled out from reference TRBV19 and TRBJ1-5, the complete variable domain reads DGGITQSPKYLFRKEGQNVTLSCEQNLNHDAMYWYRQDPGQGLRLIYYSQIVNDFQKGDIAEGYSVSREKKESFPLTVTSAQKNPTAFYLCASTTFRDRVISNQPQHFGDGTRLSIL.

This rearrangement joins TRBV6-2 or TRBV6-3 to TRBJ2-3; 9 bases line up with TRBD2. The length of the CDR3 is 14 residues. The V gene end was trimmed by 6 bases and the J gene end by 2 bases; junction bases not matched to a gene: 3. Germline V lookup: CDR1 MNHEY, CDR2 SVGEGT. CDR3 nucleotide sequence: TGTGCCAGCAGCCCGGGACTAGCCACAGATACGCAGTATTTT. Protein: CASSPGLATDTQYF.

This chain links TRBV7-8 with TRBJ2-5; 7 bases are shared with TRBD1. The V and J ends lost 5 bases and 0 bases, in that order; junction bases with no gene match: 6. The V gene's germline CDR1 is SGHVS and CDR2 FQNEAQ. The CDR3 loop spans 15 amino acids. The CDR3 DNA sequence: TGTGCCAGCAGCCCAGCCGGGACAGACCAAGAGACCCAGTACTTC. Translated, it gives CASSPAGTDQETQYF.